The subject of this entry is one TCR beta chain. The data originate from a study of blood T cell repertoires in COVID-19. Looking at the study overall: Italy, Spain and the United States were the sources of the convalescent and acute COVID-19 samples.

In germline, CDR1 is MNHEY, CDR2 SMNVEV (reference sequence). The CDR3 runs 15 residues. V lost 0 bases, J lost 4 bases, and 4 bases stayed unmatched. Sequencing was performed with immunoSEQ multiplex PCR; in TCRdb, only in-frame clones are kept and a portion is missing. The data contain about 150,000 clones, approximately 88% of them singletons. This chain links TRBV27 with TRBJ1-1; the match to TRBD1 covers 8 bases. Sequenced sample: peripheral blood. The receptor's source is a man in his sixties or seventies with acute or convalescent COVID-19. The CDR3 DNA sequence: TGTGCCAGCAGTTTATCGCAGGGGGCGATCACTGAAGCTTTCTTT. Translation: CASSLSQGAITEAFF.